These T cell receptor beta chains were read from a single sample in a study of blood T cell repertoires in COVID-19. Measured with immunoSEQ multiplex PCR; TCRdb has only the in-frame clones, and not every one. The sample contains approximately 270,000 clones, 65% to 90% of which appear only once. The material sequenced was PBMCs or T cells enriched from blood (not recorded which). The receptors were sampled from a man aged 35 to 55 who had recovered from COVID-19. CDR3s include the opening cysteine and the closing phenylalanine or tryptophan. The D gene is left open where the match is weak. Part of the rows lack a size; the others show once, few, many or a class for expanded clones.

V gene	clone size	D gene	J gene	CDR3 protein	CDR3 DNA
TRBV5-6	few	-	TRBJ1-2	CASSFGFRVEGYTF	TGTGCCAGCAGCTTTGGGTTCCGGGTAGAGGGCTACACCTTC
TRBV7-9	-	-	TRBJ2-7	CASSFQQGHEQYF	TGTGCCAGCAGCTTCCAACAGGGCCACGAGCAGTACTTC
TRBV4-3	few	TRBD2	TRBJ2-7	CASSQGAGGIYEQYF	TGCGCCAGCAGCCAAGGAGCGGGGGGGATTTACGAGCAGTACTTC
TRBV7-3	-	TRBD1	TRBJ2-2	CASSFPGQGEPGELFF	TGTGCCAGCAGTTTTCCGGGACAGGGCGAGCCCGGGGAGCTGTTTTTT
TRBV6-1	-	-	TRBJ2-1	CASSDYGGAVQINEQFF	TGTGCCAGCAGTGATTACGGGGGAGCCGTACAAATCAATGAGCAGTTCTTC
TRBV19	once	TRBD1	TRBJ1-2	CASTPGQGNYGYTF	TGTGCCAGCACCCCGGGACAGGGTAACTATGGCTACACCTTC
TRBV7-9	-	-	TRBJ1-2	CASSLVRYYGYTF	TGTGCCAGCAGCTTAGTCCGGTACTATGGCTACACCTTC
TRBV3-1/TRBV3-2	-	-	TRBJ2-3	CASSRTRADTQYF	TGTGCCAGCAGTCGCACGAGGGCAGATACGCAGTATTTT
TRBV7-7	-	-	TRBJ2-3	CASSPKASRSDTQYF	TGTGCCAGCAGCCCGAAGGCTAGTCGGTCGGATACGCAGTATTTT
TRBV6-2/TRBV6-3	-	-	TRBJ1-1	CASSYPRTRNTEAFF	TGTGCCAGCAGTTACCCCAGGACAAGAAACACTGAAGCTTTCTTT
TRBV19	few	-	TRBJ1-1	CASSNRADTEAFF	TGTGCCAGTAGTAACAGGGCGGACACTGAAGCTTTCTTT